These 23 T cell receptor beta chains originate from one sample sequenced in a study of cytomegalovirus exposure and HLA in healthy donors. Primers: 60 Vbeta forward and 13 Jbeta reverse. Measured with immunoSEQ multiplex PCR; TCRdb has only the in-frame clones, and not every one. This sample has roughly 100,000 clones, with approximately 78% found just once. The specimen was PBMCs. These receptors all come from a woman between 40 and 50 years old in good health and CMV-seronegative.

This clone appeared once. This rearrangement joins TRBV9 to TRBJ2-2; the match to TRBD2 covers 7 bases. This CDR3 region has 17 residues. Unmatched junction bases numbered 9, after V lost 4 bases and J lost 0 bases. The germline gives CDR1 SGDLS, CDR2 YYNGEE. The CDR3 here is CASSLMPLAANTGELFF. CDR3 nucleotides: TGTGCCAGCAGCTTAATGCCTCTAGCGGCGAACACCGGGGAGCTGTTTTTT.

This chain links TRBV19 with TRBJ2-7, with D perhaps TRBD2 (6 bases). Germline CDR1 and CDR2: LNHDA and SQIVND (reference sequence). This CDR3 is 13 amino acids long. The V end lost 8 bases, the J end lost 3 bases, and 14 bases lay between the germline ends. The CDR3 DNA reads TGTGCCAGTGGCCGAGCGGGCCACTACGAGCAGTACTTC. It codes for CASGRAGHYEQYF.

This chain's CDR3 is CASSTGLAGGSGNEQFF. The CDR3 region has the DNA TGCGCCAGCAGCACCGGACTAGCGGGAGGATCGGGGAATGAGCAGTTCTTC. The gene calls are TRBV5-1 and TRBJ2-1; the match to TRBD2 covers 14 bases. V trimming: 4 bases; J trimming: 7 bases; junction bases outside the gene matches: 10. The length of the CDR3 is 17 residues. The germline gives CDR1 SGHRS, CDR2 YFSETQ.

The chain carries TRBV9 and TRBJ2-2; tentative D call: TRBD2 (6 bases). Germline V gene sequence: CDR1 SGDLS, CDR2 YYNGEE. V lost 3 bases, J lost 0 bases, and 9 bases lay in between. The CDR3 contains 15 residues. The CDR3 nucleotides are TGTGCCAGCAGCGGGGGGGACGCGAACACCGGGGAGCTGTTTTTT. This encodes CASSGGDANTGELFF.

This rearrangement joins TRBV6-5 to TRBJ1-1, with 7 bases lining up with TRBD1. The CDR3 length is 14 residues. Germline trimming cut 2 bases from V and 10 bases from J; bases unmatched to any gene: 10. In germline, CDR1 is MNHEY, CDR2 SVGAGI. The CDR3 nucleotides read TGTGCCAGCAGTTACAGGTCGGCAGGGGGGATAGCTTTCTTT. Translating gives CASSYRSAGGIAFF.

This chain joins TRBV28 and TRBJ2-1; 11 bases fit TRBD2. This CDR3 is built from 19 residues. Germline CDR1 and CDR2: MDHEN and SYDVKM. The junction had 9 bases not matched to a gene; V was cut back by 2 bases and J by 0 bases. In DNA form, the CDR3 reads TGTGCCAGCAGTTTACCAGTGGGTAGCGGGAGGGGCTCCTACAATGAGCAGTTCTTC. Translated: CASSLPVGSGRGSYNEQFF.

The chain is built from TRBV27 and TRBJ2-1, with a possible D match to TRBD1 (5 bases). With 3 bases removed from V and 5 bases from J, the gap between germline ends came to 14 bases. There are 15 residues in the CDR3. From germline, CDR1 is MNHEY and CDR2 SMNVEV (reference sequence). In DNA, the CDR3 is TGTGCCAGCAGTTTCAGGGCTATGTTGAACAATGAGCAGTTCTTC. This encodes CASSFRAMLNNEQFF.

This chain joins TRBV7-9 and TRBJ2-2; D remains unclear. Trimming removed 5 bases from V and 5 bases from J, with 9 bases in between. The CDR3 extends over 13 amino acids. From germline, CDR1 is SEHNR and CDR2 FQNEAQ (reference sequence). The DNA for the CDR3 is TGTGCCAGCAGCGTTACCGGTACCGGGGAGCTGTTTTTT. Translation gives CASSVTGTGELFF.

This chain connects TRBV9 to TRBJ2-2; 14 positions agree with TRBD2. V lost 0 bases to trimming and J lost 6 bases; unmatched junction nucleotides: 1. CDR3 size: 16 residues. Germline V CDR1 and CDR2: SGDLS, YYNGEE. CDR3 DNA: TGTGCCAGCAGCGTAGGGGGACTAGCGGGAGCCGGGGAGCTGTTTTTT. Protein product: CASSVGGLAGAGELFF.

V gene TRBV13 combines with J gene TRBJ2-4; D is perhaps TRBD2 (5 bases). The CDR3 is 14 amino acids. Germline values: CDR1 PRHDT, CDR2 FYEKMQ (reference sequence). Trimming stripped 5 bases from V and 9 bases from J, with 17 bases between. The CDR3 region is CASSGPGSQAIQYF. The DNA for the CDR3 is TGTGCCAGCAGCGGCCCGGGATCCCAGGCCATTCAGTACTTC.

The rearrangement uses TRBV9 and TRBJ1-1, with D possibly TRBD1 on 5 matching bases. CDR1 is SGDLS, CDR2 YYNGEE, per germline. The CDR3 runs to 14 residues. Trimming shortened V by 4 bases and J by 5 bases, and 15 bases separated the two germline ends. In DNA form, the CDR3 reads TGTGCCAGCAGCCCGGGGGTAGGGTTAACTGAAGCTTTCTTT. Its protein is CASSPGVGLTEAFF.

This clone has only one observation. The V and J genes are TRBV7-2 and TRBJ1-4; TRBD1 might be the D (5 bases). Germline V gives CDR1 SGHTA, CDR2 FQGNSA. The V end was cut by 5 bases, the J end by 10 bases, with 11 bases between. The CDR3 consists of 12 residues. CDR3 DNA sequence: TGTGCCAGCAGCCTAGACGGGGGAAAACTGTTTTTT. It yields the protein CASSLDGGKLFF.

This clone occurred once. CDR3 sequence (DNA): TGCGCCAGCAGCCAAGCAACGGGACTAGCGAACACCGGGGAGCTGTTTTTT. Protein: CASSQATGLANTGELFF. This chain joins TRBV4-1 and TRBJ2-2; 8 positions match TRBD2. V lost 1 base to trimming and J lost 0 bases; unmatched junction nucleotides: 4. Germline loops: CDR1 MGHRA, CDR2 YSYEKL. The CDR3 is 17 residues long.

This sequence joins TRBV15 and TRBJ2-2; the D gene is possibly TRBD2 (5 bases). Looked up from germline, CDR1 is LNHNV and CDR2 is YYDKDF (reference sequence). The CDR3 has 15 residues. The V gene lost 1 base and the J gene lost 4 bases, with 10 bases spanning the gap. CDR3 amino acids: CATSRARELTGELFF. The CDR3, as DNA: TGTGCCACCAGCAGAGCGAGGGAACTCACCGGGGAGCTGTTTTTT.

V and J are TRBV27 and TRBJ2-7; 7 nucleotides align to TRBD2. CDR3 size: 14 residues. V shed 4 bases and J 0 bases; nucleotides not matched to a gene: 3. Per the germline V gene, CDR1 is MNHEY and CDR2 is SMNVEV (reference sequence). The CDR3 coding sequence is TGTGCCAGCAGTTGGGTAGCGGGCTCCTACGAGCAGTACTTC. Protein sequence: CASSWVAGSYEQYF.

This clone was recorded a few times. The chain recombines TRBV7-3 with TRBJ2-2, with D maybe TRBD1 (6 bases). CDR3 size: 14 residues. CDR1 SGHTA and CDR2 FQGTGA come from the germline V gene. The germline V and J ends were trimmed by 5 bases and 4 bases, with 11 bases remaining between them. The CDR3 DNA sequence: TGTGCCAGCAGCAATACAGGGTTCACCGGGGAGCTGTTTTTT. This codes for CASSNTGFTGELFF. Full variable domain (rest looked up from reference TRBV7-3 and TRBJ2-2): GAGVSQTPSNKVTEKGKYVELRCDPISGHTALYWYRQSLGQGPEFLIYFQGTGAADDSGLPNDRFFAVRPEGSVSTLKIQRTERGDSAVYLCASSNTGFTGELFFGEGSRLTVL.

This rearrangement joins TRBV29-1 to TRBJ2-3, with D tentatively TRBD2 (6 bases). V lost 1 base and J lost 6, with 17 bases in between. The germline V gene has CDR1 SQVTM and CDR2 ANQGSEA. The CDR3 has 15 residues. The CDR3 region is CSVEGFPGDADTQYF. The CDR3, as DNA: TGCAGCGTTGAAGGGTTTCCGGGAGATGCGGATACGCAGTATTTT.

The V gene is TRBV5-4, the J gene TRBJ2-5; possible D gene TRBD2, 5 bases. CDR1 is SGHNT, CDR2 YYREEE, per germline (reference sequence). The CDR3 has 15 amino acids. Trimming stripped 4 bases from V and 3 bases from J, with 16 bases between. CDR3 region: CASSPSGIDKETQYF. The CDR3 bases are TGTGCCAGCAGCCCCAGCGGTATTGACAAAGAGACCCAGTACTTC.

This clone has a handful of counts. This chain uses TRBV19 with TRBJ1-2, with a weak D call TRBD1 (6 bases). This CDR3 has 14 residues. Germline CDR1 and CDR2: LNHDA and SQIVND (reference sequence). Trimming left V 5 bases short and J 7 bases short, with 17 bases between. CDR3 nucleotide sequence: TGTGCCAGTAGTCTCCAGGACAGAGAAAGTGGCTACACCTTC. It encodes CASSLQDRESGYTF.

This clone has only a few counts. V gene TRBV27 combines with J gene TRBJ2-5; 8 nucleotides agree with TRBD1. The CDR3 spans 14 residues. Germline loops: CDR1 MNHEY, CDR2 SMNVEV (reference sequence). V was pared by 5 bases and J by 3 bases, with 5 bases of the junction left unmatched. As DNA, the CDR3 is TGTGCCAGCAGTGCCGAGACAGGGGAAGAGACCCAGTACTTC. The encoded protein is CASSAETGEETQYF.

The rearrangement joins TRBV7-2 to TRBJ2-2; D is perhaps TRBD1 (5 bases). The CDR3 is 15 residues long. Per the germline V gene, CDR1 is SGHTA and CDR2 is FQGNSA. V lost 2 bases and J lost 4, with 11 bases in between. As DNA, the CDR3 is TGTGCCAGCAGCTTACAGGTGGGGCGCACCGGGGAGCTGTTTTTT. It codes for CASSLQVGRTGELFF.

The rearrangement joins TRBV5-4 to TRBJ1-2, with 7 bases lining up with TRBD1. The J segment lost 4 bases and the V segment lost 0 bases, leaving 9 bases of the junction unmatched. CDR1 and CDR2 from the germline V gene are SGHNT and YYREEE (reference sequence). The CDR3 totals 16 residues. The CDR3 DNA reads TGTGCCAGCAGCTTGGCTCGGGACAGCCTTGCCTATGGCTACACCTTC. Translated, it gives CASSLARDSLAYGYTF.

Worth noting for this clone: One end of the junction is discordant with germline, which a read error may explain. The chain employs TRBV7-7 and TRBJ2-5, with 8 bases fitting TRBD1. CDR1 SSHAT and CDR2 FNYEAQ come from the germline V gene (reference sequence). The CDR3 consists of 15 residues. The CDR3 DNA reads as TGTGCTAGCAGCTTCGACAGGGGATCCCAAGAGACCCAGTACTTC. This codes for CASSFDRGSQETQYF.